These 25 T cell receptor beta chains were all obtained from the same sample, sequenced in a study of blood T cell repertoires in COVID-19. The repertoire was sequenced with immunoSEQ multiplex PCR; TCRdb's copy has only in-frame clones and lacks some. The table shows some 57,000 clones, with 89% occurring only once. The sample was peripheral blood. Receptors were obtained from a man aged 55-75 years with acute or convalescent COVID-19.

The chain couples TRBV24-1 to TRBJ1-3, with a weak D call TRBD1 (6 bases). V shed 4 bases and J shed 0 bases, with 15 bases lying between them. The CDR3 sequence is 17 residues long. Germline V gene data show CDR1 as KGHDR and CDR2 as SFDVKD. CDR3 in DNA: TGTGCCACCAGTGACTATACAGGGTTCGACTCTGGAAACACCATATATTTT. Protein product: CATSDYTGFDSGNTIYF.

CDR3 in amino acids: CAGPPGHCTDTQYF. CDR3 DNA: TGCGCCGGGCCTCCGGGACACTGCACAGATACGCAGTATTTT. The chain recombines TRBV10-1 with TRBJ2-3; D might be TRBD1 (6 bases). The CDR3 is 14 amino acids. Trimming took off 11 bases at V and 1 base at J, with 16 bases between the two ends. Germline values: CDR1 WNHNN, CDR2 SYGVQD (reference sequence).

The rearrangement uses TRBV3-1 (or the pseudogene TRBV3-2) and TRBJ2-2; 8 nucleotides agree with TRBD1. V was pared by 4 bases and J by 5 bases, with 6 bases of the junction left unmatched. Germline V gene lookup returns CDR1 LGHDT and CDR2 YNNKEL (reference sequence). CDR3 length: 15 amino acids. CDR3 bases: TGTGCCAGCAGCCTTGGACAGGGCCCGACCGGGGAGCTGTTTTTT. The encoded protein is CASSLGQGPTGELFF.

V and J are TRBV6-5 and TRBJ2-7; 10 bases map to TRBD1. CDR3 length: 15 amino acids. The V and J ends lost 7 bases and 4 bases, in that order; junction bases with no gene match: 10. Germline assignment: CDR1 MNHEY and CDR2 SVGAGI. The CDR3 protein is CASNLGQGGRYEQYF. The CDR3 DNA sequence: TGTGCCAGCAACCTCGGACAGGGGGGACGATACGAGCAGTACTTC.

The J gene is TRBJ1-2, the V gene TRBV5-1; D not resolved. This CDR3 region has 15 residues. V was trimmed by 3 bases and J by 4 bases, leaving 16 bases between them. Germline V CDR1 and CDR2: SGHRS, YFSETQ. The CDR3 nucleotides read TGCGCCAGCAGCTCGGAGGGCCTGCAGGCCTATGGCTACACCTTC. It codes for CASSSEGLQAYGYTF.

The J gene is TRBJ1-4, the V gene TRBV18; 7 bases line up with TRBD1. The CDR3 loop spans 15 amino acids. Unmatched junction bases numbered 4, after V lost 3 bases and J lost 3 bases. CDR1 is KGHSH and CDR2 is LQKENI in the germline V gene. In DNA, the CDR3 is TGTGCCAGCTCACCGACAGGGATAGCTAATGAAAAACTGTTTTTT. It translates to CASSPTGIANEKLFF.

The chain carries TRBV19 and TRBJ1-5, with 9 bases matching TRBD1. Looked up from germline, CDR1 is LNHDA and CDR2 is SQIVND (reference sequence). V trimming: 3 bases; J trimming: 4 bases; junction bases outside the gene matches: 4. This CDR3 is 15 amino acids long. The CDR3, as DNA: TGTGCCAGTAGTATGCGTGGGACAGGGAATCAGCCCCAGCATTTT. Translation gives CASSMRGTGNQPQHF.

The chain has TRBV14 and TRBJ1-2; perhaps TRBD1 as D (6 bases). The CDR3 contains 15 residues. With 6 bases removed from V and 0 bases from J, the gap between germline ends came to 14 bases. Germline V gives CDR1 SGHDN, CDR2 FVKESK. DNA of the CDR3: TGTGCCAGCAGTCCCTTGGACAGACCTAACTATGGCTACACCTTC. This sequence encodes CASSPLDRPNYGYTF.

This chain links TRBV10-3 with TRBJ1-1; 10 bases agree with TRBD1. The trim removed 2 bases at V and 4 bases at J, leaving 4 bases unmatched. The CDR3 covers 15 residues. The germline CDR1 and CDR2 sequences are ENHRY and SYGVKD. CDR3 nucleotide sequence: TGTGCCATCAGTGAGGGGACAGGGGTTTTCACTGAAGCTTTCTTT. Protein sequence: CAISEGTGVFTEAFF.

The chain has TRBV19 and TRBJ1-1, with TRBD1 matching over 9 bases. Trimming at V came to 6 bases and at J to 7 bases, leaving 9 bases not matched to a gene. The CDR3 is made up of 14 amino acids. The germline V gene encodes CDR1 LNHDA and CDR2 SQIVND (reference sequence). The CDR3 protein is CASSPDRGGGEAFF. The CDR3, as DNA: TGTGCCAGTAGCCCGGACAGGGGAGGGGGTGAAGCTTTCTTT.

The chain combines TRBV6-5 with TRBJ2-7, with TRBD1 identical over 7 bases. J was trimmed by 0 bases and V by 5 bases; bases with no gene match: 7. The germline V gene encodes CDR1 MNHEY and CDR2 SVGAGI. This CDR3 has 15 amino acids. Written as DNA, the CDR3 is TGTGCCAGCAGTCTTACAGGGGATCCCTCCTACGAGCAGTACTTC. Translated: CASSLTGDPSYEQYF.

V usage is TRBV10-3 and J usage is TRBJ2-7; D is possibly TRBD2 (5 bases). The V and J ends lost 3 bases and 3 bases respectively, with 12 bases between them. The CDR3 runs to 14 residues. Germline-derived CDR1 and CDR2 are ENHRY and SYGVKD. The CDR3 DNA is TGTGCCATCAGTGATTATGGACTTAGCTACGAGCAGTACTTC. Its translation is CAISDYGLSYEQYF.

The J gene is TRBJ2-7, the V gene TRBV3-1 (or the pseudogene TRBV3-2); maybe TRBD1 (6 bases). The germline V gene encodes CDR1 LGHDT and CDR2 YNNKEL (reference sequence). V was clipped by 1 base and J by 3 bases, with 16 bases between them. This CDR3 spans 16 amino acids. CDR3 coding DNA: TGTGCCAGCAGCCAAGTGGTTGGGACATCCAACTACGAGCAGTACTTC. This codes for CASSQVVGTSNYEQYF.

This chain uses TRBV3-1 (or the pseudogene TRBV3-2) with TRBJ2-7, with D possibly being TRBD1 (5 bases). This CDR3 spans 15 amino acids. Germline CDR1 LGHDT, CDR2 YNNKEL (reference sequence). V was shortened by 0 bases and J by 3 bases, with 12 bases between the two germline ends. This CDR3 is CASSQEINRYYEQYF. The CDR3 region has the DNA TGTGCCAGCAGCCAAGAGATCAACAGGTACTACGAGCAGTACTTC.

About this clone: The sample contains more than one DNA sequence encoding this CDR3. The gene calls are TRBV29-1 and TRBJ1-5, with D tentatively TRBD1 (6 bases). The germline V and J ends were trimmed by 6 bases and 1 base, with 10 bases remaining between them. Germline CDR1 SQVTM, CDR2 ANQGSEA. CDR3 size: 13 residues. The CDR3 DNA is TGCAGCGTCAGGGACAAGAGCAATCAGCCCCAGCATTTT. It specifies CSVRDKSNQPQHF. Drawing the rest from reference TRBV29-1 and TRBJ1-5, the complete variable domain is SAVISQKPSRDICQRGTSLTIQCQVDSQVTMMFWYRQQPGQSLTLIATANQGSEATYESGFVIDKFPISRPNLTFSTLTVSNMSPEDSSIYLCSVRDKSNQPQHFGDGTRLSIL.

This clone was seen a handful of times. The J gene is TRBJ2-5, the V gene TRBV5-4; 7 bases map to TRBD1. This CDR3 contains 14 residues. V was clipped by 4 bases and J by 0 bases; unmatched bases: 3. Germline V CDR1 and CDR2: SGHNT, YYREEE (reference sequence). The CDR3 sequence is CASSPGTDQETQYF. The CDR3 DNA sequence: TGTGCCAGCAGCCCCGGGACAGACCAAGAGACCCAGTACTTC.

V usage is TRBV3-1 (or the pseudogene TRBV3-2) and J usage is TRBJ1-1; D remains unclear. CDR1 and CDR2 from the germline V gene are LGHDT and YNNKEL (reference sequence). Trimming removed 0 bases from V and 4 bases from J, with 9 bases in between. This CDR3 contains 14 residues. The CDR3 sequence: CASSQEAGFTEAFF. CDR3 DNA sequence: TGTGCCAGCAGCCAAGAGGCGGGATTCACTGAAGCTTTCTTT.

J is TRBJ2-1 and V is TRBV5-1; possibly TRBD1 for D (5 bases). This CDR3 region has 14 residues. V dropped 0 bases and J dropped 4 bases, with 8 bases sitting between them. The germline gives CDR1 SGHRS, CDR2 YFSETQ. The CDR3 bases are TGCGCCAGCAGCTTGGCAGGGCCGTACAATGAGCAGTTCTTC. Its protein is CASSLAGPYNEQFF.

The J gene is TRBJ1-2, the V gene TRBV11-2; tentative D call: TRBD1 (6 bases). The V end was cut by 1 base, the J end by 0 bases, with 9 bases between. Germline CDR1 reads SGHAT; CDR2 reads FQNNGV. The CDR3 sequence is 15 residues long. CDR3 sequence reads: CASSLADRTNYGYTF. The CDR3 nucleotides read TGTGCCAGCAGCTTAGCGGACAGAACTAACTATGGCTACACCTTC.

The chain employs TRBV18 and TRBJ2-3; D possibly corresponds to TRBD2 (5 bases). The V gene's germline CDR1 is KGHSH and CDR2 LQKENI. CDR3 size: 14 residues. The germline V and J ends were trimmed by 2 bases and 3 bases, with 9 bases remaining between them. CDR3 sequence reads: CASSPDRGTDTQYF. The CDR3 DNA sequence: TGTGCCAGCTCACCAGATCGGGGAACAGATACGCAGTATTTT.

This sequence joins TRBV27 and TRBJ1-5, with unresolved D. Trimming cost V 5 bases and J 8 bases, with 10 bases left between them. CDR1 is MNHEY and CDR2 is SMNVEV in the germline V gene (reference sequence). The CDR3 is 12 amino acids. The CDR3 bases are TGTGCCAGCAGTCCCGAGAAGAAGCCCCAGCATTTT. This gives the protein CASSPEKKPQHF.

This chain links TRBV7-9 with TRBJ2-7; no clear D gene. V was clipped by 3 bases and J by 2 bases, with 8 bases between them. The length of the CDR3 is 13 residues. Per germline, CDR1 SEHNR and CDR2 FQNEAQ (reference sequence). The CDR3 spells CASSFSGAYEQYF. CDR3 sequence (DNA): TGTGCCAGCAGCTTCTCCGGTGCCTACGAGCAGTACTTC.

This rearrangement joins TRBV2 to TRBJ1-6; D is perhaps TRBD1 (5 bases). V lost 5 bases and J 2 bases, leaving 13 bases between the germline ends. Germline V gives CDR1 SNHLY, CDR2 FYNNEI. The CDR3 runs to 16 residues. CDR3 protein: CASSLAAGTYNSPLHF. DNA for the CDR3: TGTGCCAGCAGTCTCGCAGCAGGGACCTATAATTCACCCCTCCACTTT.

The chain carries TRBV12-5 and TRBJ1-4; no firm D call. Germline V gene sequence: CDR1 LGHNT, CDR2 FRNRAP. The CDR3 extends over 15 amino acids. With 0 bases removed from V and 1 base from J, the gap between germline ends came to 6 bases. Here the CDR3 DNA reads TGTGCTAGTGGTTTGGTAAGAGTAACTAATGAAAAACTGTTTTTT. It encodes CASGLVRVTNEKLFF. The full variable domain, rest sourced from reference TRBV12-5 and TRBJ1-4, is DARVTQTPRHKVTEMGQEVTMRCQPILGHNTVFWYRQTMMQGLELLAYFRNRAPLDDSGMPKDRFSAEMPDATLATLKIQPSEPRDSAVYFCASGLVRVTNEKLFFGSGTQLSVL.

The chain combines TRBV7-8 with TRBJ2-7, with D uncertain. Trimming pared 3 bases from V and 2 bases from J, leaving 8 bases between. The CDR3 length is 13 residues. From germline, CDR1 is SGHVS and CDR2 FQNEAQ. CDR3 nucleotides: TGTGCCAGCAGCTTGACAATTACCTACGAGCAGTACTTC. Its translation: CASSLTITYEQYF.